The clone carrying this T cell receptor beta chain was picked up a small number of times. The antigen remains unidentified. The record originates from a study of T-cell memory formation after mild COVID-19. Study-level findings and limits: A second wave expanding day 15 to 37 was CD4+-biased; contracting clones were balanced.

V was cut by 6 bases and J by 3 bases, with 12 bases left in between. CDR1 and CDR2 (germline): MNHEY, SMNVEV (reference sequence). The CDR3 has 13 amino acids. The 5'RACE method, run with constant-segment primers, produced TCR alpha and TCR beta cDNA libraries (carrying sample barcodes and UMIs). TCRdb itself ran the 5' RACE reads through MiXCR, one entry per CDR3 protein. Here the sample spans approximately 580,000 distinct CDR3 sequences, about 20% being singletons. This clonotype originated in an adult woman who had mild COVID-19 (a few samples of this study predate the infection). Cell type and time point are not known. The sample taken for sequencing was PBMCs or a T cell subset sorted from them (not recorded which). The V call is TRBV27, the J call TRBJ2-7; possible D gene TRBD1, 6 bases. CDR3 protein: CASSFRTDYEQYF. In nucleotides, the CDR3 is TGTGCCAGCAGCTTTAGGACAGACTACGAGCAGTACTTC.